These 7 T cell receptor beta chains were sequenced from one sample in a study of T cells expressing NK-cell markers. TCRdb reprocessed the 5' RACE reads and reports one entry per CDR3 protein, with no DNA. The ten most abundant clones cover 89% of a sample with 3,000 to 3,500 distinct CDR3 sequences. What was sequenced was blood T cells: a sorted CD56 or NKG2C T cell subset, CD4+ or CD8+ T cells, or bulk PBMC T cells (not recorded which). The receptor set was obtained from a man aged 18 to 69 in good health.

This rearrangement joins TRBV10-3 to TRBJ2-7; there is no DNA to check the TCRdb D call of TRBD2. The CDR3 extends over 14 amino acids. The V gene's germline CDR1 is ENHRY and CDR2 SYGVKD. CDR3 sequence: CAISESSSGGTQYF.

The chain is built from TRBV27 and TRBJ1-1; TCRdb names TRBD1, which stays unverified in the absence of DNA. Germline loops: CDR1 MNHEY, CDR2 SMNVEV (reference sequence). The CDR3 is made up of 11 amino acids. CDR3 loop: CASRTTGAAFF.

The V gene is TRBV20-1, the J gene TRBJ2-2; TCRdb reports TRBD1, a call that lacks DNA to check it against. This CDR3 spans 14 amino acids. CDR1 and CDR2 (germline): DFQATT, SNEGSKA (reference sequence). The CDR3 loop is CSVRAGANTGELFF.

Frequency places this clonotype as medium-sized. The V and J genes are TRBV9 and TRBJ1-5; TCRdb returns TRBD1, unconfirmable since there is no DNA. Germline CDR1 SGDLS, CDR2 YYNGEE. The CDR3 is 15 amino acids. The chain's CDR3 is CASSVGQGFNQPQHF.

The genes are TRBV20-1 and TRBJ1-2; TCRdb calls TRBD1, which cannot be checked without DNA. The CDR3 has 12 amino acids. Per the germline V gene, CDR1 is DFQATT and CDR2 is SNEGSKA (reference sequence). The CDR3 sequence: CSASTGVDGYTF.

The chain employs TRBV11-2 and TRBJ2-1; TCRdb's D call of TRBD2 is untestable without DNA. The CDR3 totals 18 residues. The germline V gene has CDR1 SGHAT and CDR2 FQNNGV. The CDR3 loop is CASSPSGRLLSSYNEQFF.

The chain combines TRBV3-1 with TRBJ1-1. The CDR3 is 13 residues long. Germline-derived CDR1 and CDR2 are LGHDT and YNNKEL (reference sequence). CDR3 amino acids: CASGFGGSTEAFF.